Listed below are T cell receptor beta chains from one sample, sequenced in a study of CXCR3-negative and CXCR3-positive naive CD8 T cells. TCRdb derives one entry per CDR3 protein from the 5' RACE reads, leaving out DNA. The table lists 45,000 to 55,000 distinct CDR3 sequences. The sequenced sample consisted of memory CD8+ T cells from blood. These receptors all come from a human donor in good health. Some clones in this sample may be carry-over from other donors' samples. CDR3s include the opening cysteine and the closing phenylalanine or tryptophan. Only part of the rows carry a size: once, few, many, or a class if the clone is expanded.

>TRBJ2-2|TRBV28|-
CASSLIQGLAGPPNTGELFF
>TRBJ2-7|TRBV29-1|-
CSFSDGREAYEQYF
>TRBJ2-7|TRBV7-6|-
CASSPHRDRDSEQYF
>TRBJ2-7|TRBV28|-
CASSEAPAGGEQYF
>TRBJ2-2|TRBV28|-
CASSLRGAGTGELFF
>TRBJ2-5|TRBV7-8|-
CASHLHSQETQYF
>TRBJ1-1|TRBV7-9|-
CASSPGMNTEAFF
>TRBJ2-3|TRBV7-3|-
CASSWGFGTDTQYF
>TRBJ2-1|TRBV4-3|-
CASSQERPSGLYNEQFF
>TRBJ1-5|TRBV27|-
CASSWTVGNQPQHF
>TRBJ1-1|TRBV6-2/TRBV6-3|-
CASSPTGEVGEAFF
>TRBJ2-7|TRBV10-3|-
CAIRDPGTPDEQYF
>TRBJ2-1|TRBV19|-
CASSMGGEQFF
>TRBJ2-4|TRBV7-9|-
CASSLAGSKNIQYF
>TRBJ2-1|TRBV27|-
CASSFGTGENEQFF
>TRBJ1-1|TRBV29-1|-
CSVPLSGGSTEAFF
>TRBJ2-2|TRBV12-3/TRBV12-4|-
CASSLRPGQTGELFF
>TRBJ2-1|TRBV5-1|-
CASSALVEDEQFF
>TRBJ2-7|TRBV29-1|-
CSVEAAAYEQYF
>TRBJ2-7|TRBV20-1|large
CSVQSAGGESYEQYF
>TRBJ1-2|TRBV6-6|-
CASSYIHPGGDGYTF
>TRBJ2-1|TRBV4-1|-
CASSQDYANEQFF
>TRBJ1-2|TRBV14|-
CASSRYEGWEDTF
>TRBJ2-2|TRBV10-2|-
CASSYTGELFF
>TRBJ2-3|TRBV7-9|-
CASSLGASVEDTQYF
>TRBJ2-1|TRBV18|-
CASSPGAWDKNYNEQFF
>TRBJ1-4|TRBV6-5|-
CASSYSRGSEKLFF
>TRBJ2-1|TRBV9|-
CASSVAAGGFSEQFF
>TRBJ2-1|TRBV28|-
CASSFDVGEQFF
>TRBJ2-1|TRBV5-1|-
CASSAYREIEQFF
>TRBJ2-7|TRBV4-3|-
CASSQDPGTGGIYEQYF
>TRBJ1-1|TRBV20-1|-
CSASVYQGRDEAFF
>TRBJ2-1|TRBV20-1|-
CSAFSGSRSYNEQFF
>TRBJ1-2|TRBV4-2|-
CASSHQGGTGYTF
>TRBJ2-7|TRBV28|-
CASSLSRGSYSDEQYF
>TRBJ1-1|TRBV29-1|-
CSVEKRGLNEAFF
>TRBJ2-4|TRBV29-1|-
CSVSSGENIQYF
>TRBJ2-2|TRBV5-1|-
CASSPTGTNTGELFF
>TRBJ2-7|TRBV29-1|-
CSVERPDTYEQYF
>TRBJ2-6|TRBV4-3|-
CASSQEAGSGANVLPF
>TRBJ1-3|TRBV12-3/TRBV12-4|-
CASRSGGLSGNTIYF
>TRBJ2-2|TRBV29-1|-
CSVDGLDTGELFF
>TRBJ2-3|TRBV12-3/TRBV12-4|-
CASSFGDSLQYF
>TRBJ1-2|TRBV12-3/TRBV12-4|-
CASSSYRDRLRGYTF
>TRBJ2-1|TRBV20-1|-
CSARDTGGDYNEQFF
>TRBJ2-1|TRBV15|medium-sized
CATSTGDGEQFF
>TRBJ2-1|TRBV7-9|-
CASSPPREDNEQFF
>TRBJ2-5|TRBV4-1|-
CASSQENRGLGETQYF